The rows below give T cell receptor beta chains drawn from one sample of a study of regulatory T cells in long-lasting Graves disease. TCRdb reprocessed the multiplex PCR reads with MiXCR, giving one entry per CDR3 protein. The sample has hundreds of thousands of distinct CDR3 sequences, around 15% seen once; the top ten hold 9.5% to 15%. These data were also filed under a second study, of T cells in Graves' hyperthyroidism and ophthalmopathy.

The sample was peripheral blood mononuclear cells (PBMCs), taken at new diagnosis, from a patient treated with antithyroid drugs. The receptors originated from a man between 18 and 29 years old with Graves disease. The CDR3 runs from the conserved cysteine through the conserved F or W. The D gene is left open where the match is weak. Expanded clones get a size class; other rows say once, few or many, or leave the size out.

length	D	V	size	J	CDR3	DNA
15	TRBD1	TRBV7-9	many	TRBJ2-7	CASSSGQGPSYEQYF	TGTGCCAGCAGCTCCGGACAGGGGCCCTCCTACGAGCAGTACTTC
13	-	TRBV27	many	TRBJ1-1	CASSFAANTEAFF	TGTGCCAGCAGTTTTGCTGCGAACACTGAAGCTTTCTTT
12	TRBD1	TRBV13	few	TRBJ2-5	CATQRGRETQYF	TGTGCCACCCAAAGGGGGCGAGAGACCCAGTACTTC
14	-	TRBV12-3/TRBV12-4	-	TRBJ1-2	CASSFSAGNYGYTF	TGTGCCAGCAGTTTTTCCGCAGGAAACTATGGCTACACCTTC
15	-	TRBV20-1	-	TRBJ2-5	CSAYIRTVGMETQYF	TGCAGTGCTTATATCCGGACAGTGGGCATGGAGACCCAGTACTTC
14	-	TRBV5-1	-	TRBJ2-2	CASSLEAGSGELFF	TGCGCCAGCAGCTTGGAGGCAGGGAGCGGGGAGCTGTTTTTT
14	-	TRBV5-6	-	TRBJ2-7	CASSLEGPLRKQYF	TGTGCCAGCAGCCTCGAAGGCCCGCTACGGAAGCAGTACTTC
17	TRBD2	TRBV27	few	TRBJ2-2	CASSLPGTSLNTGELFF	TGTGCCAGCAGTTTACCCGGGACTAGCCTGAACACCGGGGAGCTGTTTTTT
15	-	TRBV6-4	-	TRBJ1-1	CASSASRAPATEAFF	TGTGCCAGCAGTGCCTCCCGGGCCCCCGCCACTGAAGCTTTCTTT
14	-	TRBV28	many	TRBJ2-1	CASSPYPPYNEQFF	TGTGCCAGCAGCCCCTATCCACCTTACAATGAGCAGTTCTTC
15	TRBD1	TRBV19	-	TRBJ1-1	CASLGTGSLDTEAFF	TGTGCCAGCCTAGGGACAGGGTCTTTGGACACTGAAGCTTTCTTT
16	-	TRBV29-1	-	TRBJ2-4	CSVGQSPYLAKNIQYF	TGCAGCGTTGGGCAGTCCCCCTACCTAGCCAAAAACATTCAGTACTTC
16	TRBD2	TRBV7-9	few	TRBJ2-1	CASSPSPGLASNEQFF	TGTGCCAGCAGCCCCTCTCCGGGACTAGCGTCTAATGAGCAGTTCTTC
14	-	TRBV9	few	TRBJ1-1	CASSQYGTALEAFF	TGTGCCAGCAGCCAATATGGGACGGCCCTTGAAGCTTTCTTT
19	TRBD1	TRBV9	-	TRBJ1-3	CASSVVPPLTTGEENTIYF	TGTGCCAGCAGCGTAGTCCCTCCGTTGACGACAGGGGAGGAAAACACCATATATTTT
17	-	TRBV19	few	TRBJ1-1	CASSIEGRGGIDTEAFF	TGTGCCAGTAGTATAGAGGGACGGGGGGGGATCGACACTGAAGCTTTCTTT
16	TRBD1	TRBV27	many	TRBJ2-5	CASSSRFYDREETQYF	TGTGCCAGCAGTTCCCGTTTCTATGACAGGGAGGAGACCCAGTACTTC
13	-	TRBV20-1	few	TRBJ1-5	CSARDQGAETQHF	TGCAGTGCTAGAGATCAGGGCGCGGAGACCCAGCATTTT
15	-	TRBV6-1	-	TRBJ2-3	CASIRAGAITDTQYF	TGTGCCAGCATAAGGGCAGGGGCCATCACAGATACGCAGTATTTT
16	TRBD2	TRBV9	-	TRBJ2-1	CASSVGASGSRDEQFF	TGTGCCAGCAGCGTAGGGGCTAGCGGGAGTCGGGATGAGCAGTTCTTC
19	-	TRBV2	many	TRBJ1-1	CASSERARATPQVNTEAFF	TGTGCCAGCAGTGAAAGGGCCCGGGCCACACCCCAGGTGAACACTGAAGCTTTCTTT
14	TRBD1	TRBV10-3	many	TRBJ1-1	CAISKGQDRTEAFF	TGTGCCATCAGCAAAGGACAGGATCGGACTGAAGCTTTCTTT
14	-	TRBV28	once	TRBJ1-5	CASRGPYGNQPQHF	TGTGCCAGCAGGGGACCCTACGGCAATCAGCCCCAGCATTTT
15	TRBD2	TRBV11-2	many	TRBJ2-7	CASSLRLADSYEQYF	TGTGCCAGCAGCTTAAGACTAGCCGATTCCTACGAGCAGTACTTC
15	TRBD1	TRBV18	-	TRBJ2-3	CASSPYGTGEDAQYF	TGTGCCAGCTCACCGTACGGGACAGGGGAGGATGCGCAGTATTTT
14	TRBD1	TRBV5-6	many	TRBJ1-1	CASSLGRGRIAAFF	TGTGCCAGCAGCTTGGGCAGGGGGCGCATCGCAGCTTTCTTT
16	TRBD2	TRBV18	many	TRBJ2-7	CASSPLGSGTWYEQYF	TGTGCCAGCTCACCACTGGGGAGCGGGACTTGGTACGAGCAGTACTTC
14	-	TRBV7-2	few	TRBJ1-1	CASSLAEVRTEAFF	TGTGCCAGCAGCCTAGCCGAGGTACGGACTGAAGCTTTCTTT
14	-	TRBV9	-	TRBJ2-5	CASSVGGDQETQYF	TGTGCCAGCAGCGTAGGAGGGGACCAAGAGACCCAGTACTTC
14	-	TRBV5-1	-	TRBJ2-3	CASSPRPNTDTQYF	TGCGCCAGCAGCCCCCGACCAAACACAGATACGCAGTATTTT
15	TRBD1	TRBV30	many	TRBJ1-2	CAWILLGQGNYGYTF	TGTGCCTGGATTCTCTTGGGACAGGGGAACTATGGCTACACCTTC
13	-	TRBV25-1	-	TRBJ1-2	CASSTGDSRSYTF	TGTGCCAGCAGTACTGGGGACTCCCGCAGCTACACCTTC
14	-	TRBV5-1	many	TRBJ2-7	CASSLDAYSYEQYF	TGCGCCAGCAGCTTGGATGCCTACTCCTACGAGCAGTACTTC
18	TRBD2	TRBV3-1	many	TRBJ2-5	CASSQGYQLAGVEETQYF	TGTGCCAGCAGCCAAGGGTATCAACTAGCGGGAGTTGAAGAGACCCAGTACTTC
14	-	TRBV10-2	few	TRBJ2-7	CASSEGGSSYEQYF	TGCGCCAGCAGTGAGGGGGGGAGCTCCTACGAGCAGTACTTC
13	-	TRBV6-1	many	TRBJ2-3	CASSQTGKDTQYF	TGTGCCAGCAGTCAAACAGGGAAGGATACGCAGTATTTT
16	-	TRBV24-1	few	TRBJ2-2	CATSATRDGALGELFF	TGTGCCACCAGTGCTACGCGGGACGGAGCCTTGGGGGAGCTGTTTTTT
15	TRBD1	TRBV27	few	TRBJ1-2	CASSLRWTGDFGYTF	TGTGCCAGCAGTTTAAGGTGGACAGGGGATTTCGGCTACACCTTC
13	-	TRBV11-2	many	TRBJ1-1	CASSWVENTEAFF	TGTGCCAGCAGTTGGGTCGAGAACACTGAAGCTTTCTTT
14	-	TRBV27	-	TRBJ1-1	CASSLSLVNTEAFF	TGTGCCAGCAGTTTATCACTGGTGAACACTGAAGCTTTCTTT
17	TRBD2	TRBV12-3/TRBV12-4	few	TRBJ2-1	CASSGRTSGASYNEQFF	TGTGCCAGCAGTGGGAGGACTAGCGGGGCCTCCTACAATGAGCAGTTCTTC
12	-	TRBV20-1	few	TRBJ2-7	CSAWDTSYEQYF	TGCAGTGCTTGGGACACCTCCTACGAGCAGTACTTC
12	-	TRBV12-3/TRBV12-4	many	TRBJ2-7	CASSHGPPGQYF	TGTGCCAGCAGCCATGGCCCACCGGGACAGTACTTC
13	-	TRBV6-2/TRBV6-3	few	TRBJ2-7	CASKGLSSYEQYF	TGTGCCAGCAAAGGACTGAGCTCCTACGAGCAGTACTTC
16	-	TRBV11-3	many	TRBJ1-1	CASSVGLGAGDTEAFF	TGTGCCAGCAGCGTAGGGTTGGGGGCCGGGGACACTGAAGCTTTCTTT
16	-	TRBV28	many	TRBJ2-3	CASSPSVEGGTDTQYF	TGTGCCAGCAGTCCCTCCGTGGAAGGGGGTACAGATACGCAGTATTTT
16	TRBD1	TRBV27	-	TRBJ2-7	CASSLSWGTDSYEQYF	TGTGCCAGCAGTTTATCGTGGGGGACAGACTCCTACGAGCAGTACTTC
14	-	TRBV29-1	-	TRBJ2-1	CSSHSRAAYNEQFF	TGCAGCTCCCACTCTCGAGCGGCCTACAATGAGCAGTTCTTC
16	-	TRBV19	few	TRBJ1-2	CASSTPGRRANYGYTF	TGTGCCAGTAGTACCCCGGGACGACGAGCTAACTATGGCTACACCTTC
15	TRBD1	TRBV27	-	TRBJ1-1	CASSPPRGQATEAFF	TGTGCCAGCAGTCCCCCAAGGGGGCAGGCGACTGAAGCTTTCTTT
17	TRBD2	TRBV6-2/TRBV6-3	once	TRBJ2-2	CASRPLAGVTNTGELFF	TGTGCCAGCAGACCACTAGCGGGAGTCACGAACACCGGGGAGCTGTTTTTT
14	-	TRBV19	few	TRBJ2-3	CASRTGTGTDTQYF	TGTGCCAGTAGAACGGGAACAGGCACAGATACGCAGTATTTT
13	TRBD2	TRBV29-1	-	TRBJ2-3	CCQAGGGADTQYF	TGCTGCCAGGCGGGAGGAGGGGCAGATACGCAGTATTTT
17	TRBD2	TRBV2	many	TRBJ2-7	CASSEVLAGWDSYEQYF	TGTGCCAGCAGTGAGGTACTAGCGGGATGGGACTCCTACGAGCAGTACTTC
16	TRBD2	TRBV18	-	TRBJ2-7	CASSPRSAGGRDEQYF	TGTGCCAGCTCACCACGATCAGCGGGAGGGCGGGACGAGCAGTACTTC
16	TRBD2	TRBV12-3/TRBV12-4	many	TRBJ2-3	CASRWGLAGDTDTQYF	TGTGCCAGCAGATGGGGGCTAGCGGGAGACACAGATACGCAGTATTTT
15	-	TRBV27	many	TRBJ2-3	CASSLWGFGTDTQYF	TGTGCCAGCAGTTTGTGGGGTTTCGGCACAGATACGCAGTATTTT
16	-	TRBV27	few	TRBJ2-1	CASSLSVGAGYNEQFF	TGTGCCAGCAGTTTATCAGTTGGGGCGGGCTACAATGAGCAGTTCTTC
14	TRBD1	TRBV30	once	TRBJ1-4	CAWSVGQGAEKLFF	TGTGCCTGGAGTGTAGGGCAGGGGGCTGAAAAACTGTTTTTT